The source of this T cell receptor (beta chain) is a study of control samples from healthy donors and cancer patients. Germline V gene data show CDR1 as SGHRS and CDR2 as YFSETQ. This CDR3 is built from 14 residues. The V gene end was trimmed by 4 bases and the J gene end by 3 bases; junction bases not matched to a gene: 6. Repertoires were generated with immunoSEQ multiplex PCR, while TCRdb's copy carries only in-frame clones and drops some. This sample has roughly 63,000 clones; around 91% occur once, and the top ten carry around 6%. The sample was PBMCs. This clonotype was obtained from a man aged 55 to 70 with colorectal cancer. This chain connects TRBV5-1 to TRBJ1-2, with 7 bases matching TRBD1. Written as DNA, the CDR3 is TGCGCCAGCAGCGACCAGGGGGAGTACTATGGCTACACCTTC. Amino acids: CASSDQGEYYGYTF.